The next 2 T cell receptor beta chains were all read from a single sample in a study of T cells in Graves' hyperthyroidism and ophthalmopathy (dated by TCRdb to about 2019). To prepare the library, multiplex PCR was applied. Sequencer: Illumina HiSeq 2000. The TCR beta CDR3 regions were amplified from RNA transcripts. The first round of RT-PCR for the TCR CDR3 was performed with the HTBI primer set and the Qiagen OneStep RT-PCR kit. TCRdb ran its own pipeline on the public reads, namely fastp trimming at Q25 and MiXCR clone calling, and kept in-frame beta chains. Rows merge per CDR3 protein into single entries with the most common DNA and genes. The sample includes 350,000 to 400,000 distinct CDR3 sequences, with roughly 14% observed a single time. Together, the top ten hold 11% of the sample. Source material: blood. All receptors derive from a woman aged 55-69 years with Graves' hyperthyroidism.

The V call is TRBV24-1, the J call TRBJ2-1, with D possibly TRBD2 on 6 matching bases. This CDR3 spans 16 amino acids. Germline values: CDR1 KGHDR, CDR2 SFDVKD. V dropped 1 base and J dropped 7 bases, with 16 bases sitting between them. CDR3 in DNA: TGTGCCACCAGTGATTTACGGGAGCGGGCTGGGAATGAGCAGTTCTTC. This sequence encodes CATSDLRERAGNEQFF.

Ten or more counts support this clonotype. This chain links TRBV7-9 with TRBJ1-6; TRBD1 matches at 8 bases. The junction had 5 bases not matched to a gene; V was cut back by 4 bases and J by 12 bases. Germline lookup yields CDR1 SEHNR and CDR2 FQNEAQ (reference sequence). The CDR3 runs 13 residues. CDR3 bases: TGTGCCAGCAGCTCGACAGGGGAGTTACCCCTCCACTTT. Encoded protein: CASSSTGELPLHF.